Listed below are T cell receptor beta chains from one sample, sequenced in a study of cytomegalovirus exposure and HLA in healthy donors. Assay used: immunoSEQ multiplex PCR; TCRdb lists only in-frame clones, some missing. The sample lists around 150,000 clones; 75% to 80% were seen once. Sequencing used PBMCs. The receptors were sampled from a woman in her 30s in good health and CMV-seronegative. The conserved cysteine and the conserved F or W are not part of the CDR3 here. Each record gives: V gene, J gene, D gene, CDR3 protein. The D gene is left open where the match is weak.

TRBV6-1,TRBJ1-2,.,ASIRTGDPYGYT
TRBV4-3,TRBJ2-2,.,ASSYESTSNTGELF
TRBV4-3,TRBJ2-7,TRBD1,ASSQSGTGGPYEQY
TRBV6-6,TRBJ2-3,.,ASTQGQSTDTQY
TRBV6-5,TRBJ1-2,.,ASNPTGNPYGYT
TRBV6-6,TRBJ2-2,.,ASSYQGLGELF
TRBV5-1,TRBJ2-3,TRBD1,ASSFDAGGVGTDTQY
TRBV7-9,TRBJ1-1,.,ASSPGLVTEAF
TRBV5-8,TRBJ1-5,.,ASSTGLPLGNQPQH
TRBV7-9,TRBJ2-5,.,ASSLSPGLETQY
TRBV5-6,TRBJ1-5,.,ASSLPGSNQPQH
TRBV11-2,TRBJ2-3,.,ASSHGDFQNTDTQY
TRBV7-3,TRBJ2-1,.,ASSTQGGEQF
TRBV30,TRBJ1-2,TRBD1,AWSVRTGYGGYT
TRBV4-3,TRBJ2-1,.,ASSQERTVYNEQF
TRBV19,TRBJ1-1,.,ASSTAAGLNTEAF
TRBV5-5,TRBJ1-1,.,ASSLRQGKAF
TRBV19,TRBJ1-2,TRBD1,ASSARGASNYGYT
TRBV7-6,TRBJ2-1,TRBD2,ASSDEGRGADNEQF
TRBV2,TRBJ2-3,.,ASSRLSSTDTQY
TRBV29-1,TRBJ1-1,TRBD1,SVAGDRANTEAF
TRBV27,TRBJ2-2,.,ASTGPGESGELF
TRBV7-6,TRBJ1-1,.,ASSTGHSNTEAF
TRBV7-2,TRBJ1-4,.,ASSGWTDEKLF
TRBV11-2,TRBJ2-1,.,ASSLNNEQF
TRBV19,TRBJ1-2,.,ASSIEPDSYGYT
TRBV19,TRBJ1-5,TRBD1,ASSRERQGGNQPQH
TRBV30,TRBJ1-1,.,AWSFQGNSAAF
TRBV6-6,TRBJ2-7,TRBD1,ASRKGQGLGEQY
TRBV2,TRBJ1-5,TRBD1,ASRPGQGYSNQPQH
TRBV15,TRBJ1-2,TRBD1,ATSTGTANPSGYGYT
TRBV19,TRBJ1-5,TRBD1,ASSKTGKNQPQH
TRBV6-1,TRBJ2-7,.,ASSADKFSYEQY
TRBV7-8,TRBJ2-6,.,ASSPGLPGANVLT
TRBV9,TRBJ2-7,.,ASSVQGWEQNEQY
TRBV28,TRBJ1-4,TRBD1,ASSLLGGTDAIRKGLF
TRBV6-5,TRBJ1-1,TRBD1,ASSNQQGATEAF
TRBV29-1,TRBJ2-7,.,SVSTLPPHPYEQY
TRBV7-6,TRBJ1-4,TRBD1,ASISRPRGNEKLF
TRBV6-5,TRBJ1-1,TRBD1,ASSEGQENTEAF
TRBV10-1,TRBJ2-7,TRBD2,ASSSRSGGVYEQY
TRBV7-8,TRBJ2-1,TRBD2,ASSPRRGLAGVDNEQF
TRBV7-8,TRBJ1-1,.,ASSLQHGQGEAF
TRBV1,TRBJ2-1,.,TSSQDPSGRISVADEQF